These 31 T cell receptor delta chains share one sample of origin, sequenced in a study of gammadelta T cells in human blood. TCRdb re-processed the RT-PCR reads using CATT. Altogether over 600 delta-chain clones are present, approximately 15% being singletons, with the ten largest covering roughly 22%. Sample: non-Vgamma9Vdelta2 gamma-delta T cells from adult blood. These receptors came from a human donor.

Relative to its sample, this clone is medium-sized. The chain joins TRDV1 to TRDJ1; 8 bases fit TRDD3. The V and J ends lost 3 bases and 0 bases, in that order; junction bases with no gene match: 30. CDR1 and CDR2 from the germline V gene are TSWWSYY and QGS. The CDR3 runs to 24 residues. DNA for the CDR3: TGTGCTCTTGGGGATCATCAGGACTTCTCCATTTGGAGTTGCTGGGGGAACCACACCGATAAACTCATCTTT. This translates into CALGDHQDFSIWSCWGNHTDKLIF.

As concerns this clone: A clone one base away is much larger, so this may be a read error. This CDR3 is also generated by other DNA sequences in the sample. The chain recombines TRDV3 with TRDJ2; perhaps TRDD3 as D (5 bases). CDR1 and CDR2 (germline): TVYSNPD, GDNSRS (reference sequence). The CDR3 extends over 14 amino acids. The CDR3 region is CALSDTALTAQLFF. CDR3 bases: TGTGCCCTGTCCGATACTGCTTTGACAGCACAGCTCTTCTTT.

This clone was counted a few times. One base separates it from a far larger clone, so it is likely a read error. The sample holds other DNA sequences that translate to the same CDR3. The chain is built from TRDV1 and TRDJ2, with 13 nucleotides matching TRDD3. CDR1 is TSWWSYY and CDR2 is QGS in the germline V gene. This CDR3 contains 24 residues. The V gene end was trimmed by 4 bases and the J gene end by 8 bases; junction bases not matched to a gene: 31. The CDR3 reads CALGVLVPNSYWGIRVFGAAQLFF. CDR3 DNA sequence: TGTGCTCTTGGGGTCCTTGTTCCTAATTCCTACTGGGGGATACGCGTATTTGGGGCTGCACAACTCTTCTTT.

This chain links TRDV1 with TRDJ1; D may match TRDD1 or TRDD3 (5 bases each). This CDR3 has 19 residues. The germline V gene has CDR1 TSWWSYY and CDR2 QGS. V lost 0 bases, J lost 7 bases, and 27 bases lay in between. CDR3 in DNA: TGTGCTCTTGGGGAACTACCAAAATACGATTACGCTGGAAGGGTTAAACTCATCTTT. Its translation is CALGELPKYDYAGRVKLIF.

This clone is deemed large. The chain couples TRDV1 to TRDJ1; D possibly corresponds to TRDD3 (6 bases). The CDR3 length is 26 residues. Trimming cost V 1 base and J 0 bases, with 42 bases left between them. Germline CDR1 reads TSWWSYY; CDR2 reads QGS. Here the CDR3 reads CALGEHLNFRSSVGILNFVYTDKLIF. In DNA, the CDR3 is TGTGCTCTTGGGGAACATCTGAACTTCCGCTCCTCGGTGGGGATTTTGAATTTTGTGTACACCGATAAACTCATCTTT.

There are a few counts of this clone. Only one base separates this from a far larger clonotype, so it likely reflects a read error. The rearrangement links TRDV3 to TRDJ1, with TRDD3 matching 10 bases. The CDR3 contains 17 residues. Germline CDR1 is TVYSNPD and CDR2 is GDNSRS (reference sequence). Trimming removed 5 bases from V and 6 bases from J; junction bases left unmatched: 21. CDR3 DNA: TGTGCCCGTTCTCCTACGCTGGGGGATAAGGGGGTCAATAAACTCATCTTT. It yields the protein CARSPTLGDKGVNKLIF. The entire variable domain, with the rest obtained from reference TRDV3 and TRDJ1, is as follows: CDKVTQSSPDQTVASGSEVVLLCTYDTVYSNPDLFWYRIRPDYSFQFVFYGDNSRSEGADFTQGRFSVKHILTQKAFHLVISPVRTEDSATYYCARSPTLGDKGVNKLIFGKGTRVTVEP.

This clone was recorded only once. The rearrangement uses TRDV2 and TRDJ3; TRDD3 agrees at 13 bases. The J segment lost 0 bases and the V segment lost 3 bases, leaving 10 bases of the junction unmatched. CDR1 is GEAIGNYY, CDR2 EKD, per germline. The CDR3 totals 21 residues. This chain's CDR3 is CACDPVLGDTLNSWDTRQMFF. The CDR3 nucleotides are TGTGCCTGTGACCCCGTACTGGGGGATACGCTAAACTCCTGGGACACCCGACAGATGTTTTTC.

In its sample, this clone is large. The rearrangement joins TRDV1 to TRDJ1; no clear D. Trimming left V 0 bases short and J 4 bases short, with 6 bases between. Germline CDR1 TSWWSYY, CDR2 QGS. The CDR3 is 13 residues long. This chain's CDR3 is CALGELFGDKLIF. CDR3 coding DNA: TGTGCTCTTGGGGAACTGTTCGGCGATAAACTCATCTTT.

A word on this clone: A single base separates this from a much larger clone, so it may be a read error. This chain links TRDV3 with TRDJ1, with D perhaps matching TRDD3 (6 bases). The CDR3 covers 15 residues. V was clipped by 5 bases and J by 3 bases, with 22 bases between them. Germline CDR1 reads TVYSNPD; CDR2 reads GDNSRS (reference sequence). Written as DNA, the CDR3 is TGTGCCCCCGTACCCCAAGGATACTTAGCCGATAAACTCATCTTT. Protein product: CAPVPQGYLADKLIF.

About this clone: TCRdb shows a much larger clone's protein in place of this DNA's translation, and the two differ at residue 13, likely through a read error; the protein shown is translated from the DNA. The chain joins TRDV2 to TRDJ3, with 8 positions matching TRDD3. The germline CDR1 and CDR2 sequences are GEAIGNYY and EKD. The CDR3 loop spans 20 amino acids. V lost 7 bases and J lost 5; bases outside the gene matches: 21. In nucleotides, the CDR3 is TGTGCCTGCCATGAACTGGGGGCCCCCTCTAGGCCCCGGGACACCCGACAGATGTTTTTC. Translation gives CACHELGAPSRPRDTRQMFF.

This clone was observed a few times. Only one base separates this from a far larger clonotype, so it likely reflects a read error. The chain carries TRDV1 and TRDJ1; the D gene is possibly TRDD2 (5 bases). The DNA end is a closer match to TRDJ2, so the J assignment may be wrong. The V gene's germline CDR1 is TSWWSYY and CDR2 QGS. The CDR3 loop spans 24 amino acids. CDR3: CALGESSAYGCLEGFGPYTDKLFF. The CDR3 DNA reads as TGTGCTCTTGGGGAGTCTTCGGCCTACGGGTGTCTAGAGGGCTTCGGACCCTACACCGATAAACTCTTCTTT.

With regard to this clone: A single base is all that separates this from a far larger clone, so a read error is likely. The chain recombines TRDV1 with TRDJ1, with D possibly matching TRDD2 (5 bases). Germline-derived CDR1 and CDR2 are TSWWSYY and QGS. This CDR3 spans 24 amino acids. CDR3 sequence (DNA): TGTGCTCTTGGGGAGTCTTCGGCCTACGGGTGTCTAGAGGGCTTCGGACCCTACACCAATAAACTCATCTTT. As protein: CALGESSAYGCLEGFGPYTNKLIF.

By sample fraction, this clone is medium-sized. The J gene is TRDJ1, the V gene TRDV1; 11 bases map to TRDD3. Per the germline V gene, CDR1 is TSWWSYY and CDR2 is QGS. This CDR3 contains 21 residues. After removal of 0 bases from V and 7 bases from J, the junction contained 22 bases not matched to a gene. The CDR3 coding sequence is TGTGCTCTTGGGGAACTAGAATTATCGTTTAGCTGGGGGATACTCATTAGTAAACTCATCTTT. It translates to CALGELELSFSWGILISKLIF.

This chain links TRDV3 with TRDJ1, with 9 bases aligning to TRDD3. The CDR3 runs 15 residues. The J segment lost 1 base and the V segment lost 0 bases, leaving 6 bases of the junction unmatched. CDR1 and CDR2 from the germline V gene are TVYSNPD and GDNSRS (reference sequence). Here the CDR3 reads CAFRRLGDFTDKLIF. Written as DNA, the CDR3 is TGTGCCTTTAGGAGACTGGGGGACTTCACCGATAAACTCATCTTT.

With regard to this clone: This likely reflects a read error, since a far larger clone is one base away. This specimen includes other DNA sequences encoding the same CDR3. The chain uses TRDV1 and TRDJ2, with TRDD3 matching 9 bases. CDR3 length: 22 residues. Per germline, CDR1 TSWWSYY and CDR2 QGS. CDR3 sequence: CALGATTGDTPLRLSLTAQLFF. CDR3 in DNA: TGTGCTCTTGGGGCCACAACGGGGGATACACCTCTTAGATTATCTTTAACAGCACAACTCTTCTTT.

A few counts support this clone. The rearrangement joins TRDV1 to TRDJ1; TRDD3 agrees at 12 bases. The CDR3 contains 23 residues. After removal of 3 bases from V and 8 bases from J, the junction contained 31 bases not matched to a gene. Germline CDR1 TSWWSYY, CDR2 QGS. The CDR3 reads CALGDLLTLELWGIRRSSEKLIF. CDR3 DNA: TGTGCTCTTGGGGACCTCCTTACTTTAGAGCTCTGGGGGATACGCCGGAGTTCTGAAAAACTCATCTTT.

This clone is judged medium-sized. The sample holds other DNA sequences that translate to the same CDR3. This chain uses TRDV1 with TRDJ1; 11 bases are a match to TRDD3. V lost 0 bases and J lost 2; bases outside the gene matches: 32. The CDR3 is made up of 26 amino acids. Germline V CDR1 and CDR2: TSWWSYY, QGS. CDR3 in amino acids: CALGELPHPTTTWGIRPFARTDKLIF. CDR3 DNA sequence: TGTGCTCTTGGGGAACTTCCTCATCCTACTACAACGTGGGGGATACGCCCGTTTGCTAGGACCGATAAACTCATCTTT.

Note on this clone: TCRdb's listed protein matches a much larger clone and diverges from this DNA's translation at residue 13, likely through a read error; the protein shown comes from the DNA. This rearrangement joins TRDV1 to TRDJ1; 8 nucleotides line up with TRDD3. Germline V gives CDR1 TSWWSYY, CDR2 QGS. The CDR3 contains 20 residues. V shed 3 bases and J 5 bases; nucleotides not matched to a gene: 23. The CDR3 protein is CALGEGYPSLLGGEGDKLIF. The DNA of the CDR3 is TGTGCTCTTGGGGAGGGATACCCTTCGTTACTGGGGGGTGAGGGTGATAAACTCATCTTT.

By share, this clone counts as large. The chain is built from TRDV1 and TRDJ1, with D possibly matching TRDD3 (5 bases). Germline V gene lookup returns CDR1 TSWWSYY and CDR2 QGS. This CDR3 has 19 amino acids. Trimming took 1 base from V and 2 from J, leaving 23 bases between them. The CDR3 sequence: CALGERIPLRGGSTDKLIF. CDR3 coding DNA: TGTGCTCTTGGGGAACGGATCCCGCTACGAGGGGGGTCTACCGATAAACTCATCTTT.

This clone is large within its sample. V usage is TRDV3 and J usage is TRDJ1, with TRDD3 as a possible D gene (6 bases). CDR3 length: 15 residues. Germline V lookup: CDR1 TVYSNPD, CDR2 GDNSRS (reference sequence). V dropped 4 bases and J dropped 3 bases, with 21 bases sitting between them. Here the CDR3 reads CASVPQGYLADKLIF. CDR3 DNA: TGTGCCTCCGTACCCCAAGGATACTTAGCCGATAAACTCATCTTT.

This clone has only a few counts. A far larger clone is off by one base, so a read error is likely. This specimen includes other DNA sequences encoding the same CDR3. The J gene is TRDJ1, the V gene TRDV1; D perhaps matches TRDD3 (5 bases). CDR1 TSWWSYY and CDR2 QGS come from the germline V gene. The CDR3 spans 15 residues. Deletions cut 6 bases from V and 0 bases from J, with 14 bases between. The chain's CDR3 is CALGLGDTYTDKLIF. The CDR3 DNA sequence: TGTGCTCTTGGCCTCGGAGATACTTACACCGATAAACTCATCTTT.

By frequency in the sample, this clone is large. The same CDR3 is also encoded by other DNA sequences in this sample. The gene calls are TRDV3 and TRDJ1; D is undetermined. CDR3 length: 12 amino acids. The germline gives CDR1 TVYSNPD, CDR2 GDNSRS (reference sequence). The V end was cut by 3 bases, the J end by 0 bases, with 8 bases between. CDR3 DNA: TGTGCCTTATCCCCGTACACCGATAAACTCATCTTT. As protein: CALSPYTDKLIF.

This clone is large. The sample holds other DNA sequences that translate to the same CDR3. The rearrangement links TRAV29/DV5 to TRDJ1; 11 bases match TRDD3. The CDR3 is 21 residues long. V shed 0 bases, J shed 3 bases, and the junction held 22 bases outside the gene matches. CDR1 and CDR2 (germline): NSMFDY, ISSIKDK. CDR3 bases: TGTGCAGCAAGCGGTCCCTGTACGGGACATGGGGGATACGCATTGGCCGATAAACTCATCTTT. Amino acids: CAASGPCTGHGGYALADKLIF.

This clone counts as large (0.1 to 1%). This chain connects TRDV1 to TRDJ1, with D maybe TRDD3 (5 bases). The CDR3 loop spans 16 amino acids. Germline-derived CDR1 and CDR2 are TSWWSYY and QGS. V was pared by 2 bases and J by 2 bases, with 15 bases between. The CDR3 loop is CALGEVGGSLTDKLIF. For the CDR3, the DNA is TGTGCTCTTGGGGAAGTAGGGGGGTCATTAACCGATAAACTCATCTTT.

The gene calls are TRDV3 and TRDJ1; TRDD3 agrees at 9 bases. Losses at the gene ends were 4 bases for V and 2 bases for J; bases not matched to a gene: 14. This CDR3 spans 16 amino acids. CDR1 is TVYSNPD and CDR2 is GDNSRS in the germline V gene (reference sequence). CDR3 sequence (DNA): TGTGCCTCCCCCCGTCGGGACTGGGGGAGTACCGATAAACTCATCTTT. Residues: CASPRRDWGSTDKLIF.

For this clone: One base separates it from a far larger clone, so it is likely a read error. The chain carries TRDV2 and TRDJ1; 9 positions match TRDD3. V lost 3 bases, J lost 2 bases, and 3 bases stayed unmatched. The CDR3 has 14 residues. Germline V gene sequence: CDR1 GEAIGNYY, CDR2 EKD. This CDR3 reads CACDPLGDTDKLIF. The CDR3 DNA is TGTGCCTGTGACCCCCTGGGGGATACCGATAAACTCATCTTT.

This clone is labeled as medium-sized. The rearrangement links TRDV1 to TRDJ1; 13 nucleotides line up with TRDD3. CDR3 size: 22 residues. Losses at the gene ends were 3 bases for V and 0 bases for J; bases not matched to a gene: 19. The germline CDR1 and CDR2 sequences are TSWWSYY and QGS. DNA for the CDR3: TGTGCTCTTGGGGACCTTGGGGATCAACTGGGGGATACGGACCTGTACACCGATAAACTCATCTTT. Translating it yields CALGDLGDQLGDTDLYTDKLIF.

By its share, this clone is medium-sized. The chain joins TRDV1 to TRDJ1; TRDD2 or TRDD3 may be the D gene (9 bases each). Germline-derived CDR1 and CDR2 are TSWWSYY and QGS. V lost 0 bases and J 8 bases, leaving 25 bases between the germline ends. This CDR3 region has 18 residues. CDR3 loop: CALGELPFLRNWGKKLIF. CDR3 nucleotides: TGTGCTCTTGGGGAACTACCCTTCCTACGAAACTGGGGGAAAAAACTCATCTTT.

Points on this clone: One base separates it from a far larger clone, so it is likely a read error. V and J are TRDV3 and TRDJ1; 9 nucleotides line up with TRDD3. J lost 1 base, V lost 0 bases, and 3 bases had no gene match. This CDR3 has 14 residues. Per germline, CDR1 TVYSNPD and CDR2 GDNSRS (reference sequence). CDR3 residues: CAFSGGYITDKLIF. CDR3 sequence (DNA): TGTGCCTTTAGCGGGGGATACATCACCGATAAACTCATCTTT. Together with reference TRDV3 and TRDJ1, the CDR3 gives the full variable domain: CDKVTQSSPDQTVASGSEVVLLCTYDTVYSNPDLFWYRIRPDYSFQFVFYGDNSRSEGADFTQGRFSVKHILTQKAFHLVISPVRTEDSATYYCAFSGGYITDKLIFGKGTRVTVEP.

This clone was seen a few times. Since a far larger clone is one base different, this is likely a read error. V gene TRDV1 combines with J gene TRDJ1; 11 bases fit TRDD3. The CDR3 contains 19 residues. Losses at the gene ends were 3 bases for V and 5 bases for J; bases not matched to a gene: 17. Germline lookup yields CDR1 TSWWSYY and CDR2 QGS. The CDR3 reads CALGDPPSFLGGYEDKLIF. CDR3 DNA: TGTGCTCTTGGGGATCCCCCTTCCTTTCTTGGGGGATACGAGGATAAACTCATCTTT.

Only a few counts were recorded for this clone. The chain recombines TRDV1 with TRDJ1, with D tentatively TRDD2 or TRDD3 (8 bases each). This CDR3 is 24 amino acids long. With 2 bases removed from V and 0 bases from J, the gap between germline ends came to 37 bases. The germline gives CDR1 TSWWSYY, CDR2 QGS. The CDR3 bases are TGTGCTCTTGGGGAAACGGTAAGCTTCCTACTGAACTGGGGGCTAGGGGCTGACACCGATAAACTCATCTTT. Protein sequence: CALGETVSFLLNWGLGADTDKLIF.